The entry that follows covers one TCR beta chain sequence. The PCR was carried out with 60 Vbeta primers and 13 Jbeta primers. Method: immunoSEQ multiplex PCR; TCRdb's copy keeps in-frame clones and lacks some. The sample lists under 150,000 clones; 79% were seen once. The sample belongs to a study of cytomegalovirus exposure and HLA in healthy donors. This CDR3 is built from 14 residues. Trimming cost V 0 bases and J 6 bases, with 9 bases left between them. CDR1 and CDR2 from the germline V gene are SGHNT and YYREEE (reference sequence). This receptor was identified in a male donor in good health and CMV-seronegative. The rearrangement uses TRBV5-4 and TRBJ1-4, with D possibly TRBD1 on 5 matching bases. Sequenced input: PBMCs. The CDR3, as DNA: TGTGCCAGCAGCTTGGAGGGGCATTATGAAAAACTGTTTTTT. Translation gives CASSLEGHYEKLFF.